This TCR beta chain was recovered during a study of T-cell memory formation after mild COVID-19. Study-wide findings and caveats: Second-wave clones that peaked on day 37 lacked confirmed SARS-CoV-2 specificity.

A word on this clonotype: What it binds is unknown.

Constant-segment-primed 5'RACE gave TCR alpha and TCR beta cDNA libraries with sample barcodes and UMIs. TCRdb re-analysed the 5' RACE reads in MiXCR, keeping a single row per CDR3 protein. The sample holds around 310,000 distinct CDR3 sequences, 15% seen once. V gave up 0 bases and J gave up 3 bases, with 6 bases separating them. Per the germline V gene, CDR1 is SGDLS and CDR2 is YYNGEE. CDR3 size: 13 residues. This sequence originates from a man between 18 and 35 years old who had mild COVID-19 (a few samples of this study predate the infection). Cell type and time point are not known. The sequenced sample consisted of PBMCs or a T cell subset sorted from them (not recorded which). This chain connects TRBV9 to TRBJ1-2; tentatively, D is TRBD1 (5 bases). CDR3 coding DNA: TGTGCCAGCAGCGTAGGGGGGGACTATGGCTACACCTTC. It is translated as CASSVGGDYGYTF.